Given below is one T cell receptor beta chain in context. The data originate from a study of control samples from healthy donors and cancer patients. Clones were read by immunoSEQ multiplex PCR, and TCRdb kept only the in-frame ones, dropping some. The table lists 78,000 or so clones, roughly 80% of them singletons. The clonotype comes from a man between 50 and 59 years old in good health. Sequences were obtained from blood.

The CDR3 loop is CASSYSTYRLPNYGYTF. As DNA, the CDR3 is TGTGCCAGCAGTTACTCAACATACAGACTCCCTAACTATGGCTACACCTTC. The gene calls are TRBV6-2 or TRBV6-3 and TRBJ1-2; no definite D call. CDR3 length equals 17 residues. The ends were cut back, 0 bases at V and 0 bases at J, with 14 bases in the middle. Germline values: CDR1 MNHEY, CDR2 SVGEGT.